This TCR beta chain was sequenced for a study of T cell repertoires in cytomegalovirus infection. The wider study: Well-studied HLA-B-restricted epitopes and recently identified HLA-C-restricted epitopes of CMV were both used in the study. In public TCR beta signatures, there were indications of both CMV infection and matching HLA type.

TCRdb reprocessed the reads with MiXCR, giving one entry per CDR3 protein. The sample has around 430,000 distinct CDR3 sequences, 42% seen once. CDR1 is MDHEN and CDR2 is SYDVKM in the germline V gene. Trimming removed 5 bases from V and 13 bases from J, with 15 bases in between. The CDR3 is 12 residues long. Notes on the study in general: Adding up the frequency of public TCR beta families identified people who carried CMV plus the relevant HLA. What dominated the ex vivo response were HLA-C-restricted CMV-specific TCR beta clonotypes.

A word on this clonotype: The antigen remains unidentified.

This chain joins TRBV28 and TRBJ2-1; D gene unclear. This TCR was recovered from a human donor in good health (CMV status not recorded). Some clones in this sample may be carry-over from other donors' samples. This specimen was cultured PBMCs, taken from culture after CMV antigen stimulation. In DNA form, the CDR3 reads TGTGCCAGCAGTCCGATTAGGCGGCAACAGTTCTTC. Translating it yields CASSPIRRQQFF.